The 4 T cell receptor beta chains below come from one sample, sequenced in a study of CD8+CD57+ T cells in acquired aplastic anemia. TCR beta VDJ and CDR3 were profiled, and genomic DNA was the template. TCRdb processed the reads anew with MiXCR; each CDR3 protein has one entry. The repertoire includes 150,000 or so distinct CDR3 sequences, around 60% of them detected once, and under 60% sits in the top ten. The sequencing input was sorted CD4+, CD8+, or CD8+CD57+ T cells (not recorded which) from PBMCs. These receptors all stem from a human donor in good health.

The chain has TRBV19 and TRBJ2-2; D possibly corresponds to TRBD1 (6 bases). The germline gives CDR1 LNHDA, CDR2 SQIVND (reference sequence). Between the trimmed V and J ends, which lost 1 base and 5 bases, there was a span of 11 bases. The CDR3 is 15 residues long. As DNA, the CDR3 is TGTGCCAGTAGTATAGTTGGGGGCGGTACCGGGGAGCTGTTTTTT. This sequence encodes CASSIVGGGTGELFF.

The CDR3 reads CASSVGQFNSPLHF. The CDR3 coding sequence is TGTGCCAGCAGCGTAGGTCAGTTTAATTCACCCCTCCACTTT. The chain employs TRBV9 and TRBJ1-6, with D unclear. This CDR3 contains 14 residues. Trimming pared 0 bases from V and 6 bases from J, leaving 7 bases between. CDR1 and CDR2 (germline): SGDLS, YYNGEE.

This chain's CDR3 is CASSERQGDTGELFF. The CDR3, as DNA: TGTGCCAGCAGCGAAAGACAGGGGGACACCGGGGAGCTGTTTTTT. The chain links TRBV7-9 to TRBJ2-2, with 9 positions matching TRBD1. The CDR3 runs 15 residues. The V gene's germline CDR1 is SEHNR and CDR2 FQNEAQ (reference sequence). After removal of 5 bases from V and 3 bases from J, the junction contained 4 bases not matched to a gene.

Comment on this clonotype: The conserved phenylalanine or tryptophan normally closing the CDR3 is absent here, so this likely arose from a read error. The genes are TRBV25-1 and TRBJ2-7, with 7 bases fitting TRBD1. Germline CDR1 reads MGHDK; CDR2 reads SYGVNS. With 6 bases clipped from V and 3 bases from J, the junction kept 14 bases outside the gene matches. This CDR3 has 16 amino acids. The CDR3 reads CASSPQFRAGGYEQYL. The CDR3 DNA is TGTGCCAGCAGCCCGCAATTCCGGGCAGGGGGCTACGAGCAGTACCTC.